This TCR beta chain derives from a study of T cell repertoires in cytomegalovirus infection. In its sample, this clonotype was seen a few times. Its antigen is still unknown. Trimming cost V 0 bases and J 3 bases, with 8 bases left between them. Per germline, CDR1 MNHNS and CDR2 SASEGT. The CDR3 spans 14 residues. TCRdb reanalysed the reads using MiXCR and keeps one entry per CDR3 protein. Of approximately 120,000 distinct CDR3 sequences listed, 30% to 40% are singletons. The clonotype comes from a human donor in good health (CMV status not recorded). Some clones in this sample may be carry-over from other donors' samples. The material sequenced was CD8+ T cells from cultured PBMCs, taken from culture after CMV antigen stimulation. The chain joins TRBV6-1 to TRBJ1-1; no reliable D call. CDR3 protein: CASSEAGRYTEAFF. Here the CDR3 DNA reads TGTGCCAGCAGTGAAGCGGGAAGGTACACTGAAGCTTTCTTT.